Listed below are T cell receptor beta chains from one sample, sequenced in a study of OX40 agonist ivuxolimab in advanced cancers. The protocol was immunoSEQ multiplex PCR, while the TCRdb copy is restricted to in-frame clones and leaves out a portion. The sample has around 44,000 clones, more than 70% seen once; the top ten hold around 5%. Material: CD4+ or CD8+ T cells sorted from blood, obtained in a trial of the OX40 agonist ivuxolimab. The receptors come from an adult with an advanced solid tumor such as melanoma, head and neck, liver or kidney cancer. The CDR3 runs from the conserved cysteine through the conserved F or W. The D gene is left open where the match is weak. The size of a clone is reported for some rows only, either as once, few or many, or as a class for expanded clones.

v_gene: TRBV12-5; j_gene: TRBJ2-1; d_gene: NA; abundance: NA; CDR3aa: CASGPPGPRGEQFF; CDR3nt: TGTGCTAGTGGTCCTCCGGGACCCCGAGGTGAGCAGTTCTTC
v_gene: TRBV18; j_gene: TRBJ1-5; d_gene: TRBD1; abundance: NA; CDR3aa: CASSPQGANQPQHF; CDR3nt: TGTGCCAGCTCACCACAGGGGGCGAATCAGCCCCAGCATTTT
v_gene: TRBV11-2; j_gene: TRBJ2-5; d_gene: NA; abundance: NA; CDR3aa: CASSIGGVGETQYF; CDR3nt: TGTGCCAGCAGCATTGGGGGAGTTGGAGAGACCCAGTACTTC
v_gene: TRBV4-2; j_gene: TRBJ2-1; d_gene: NA; abundance: NA; CDR3aa: CASSQDTGNNEQFF; CDR3nt: TGTGCCAGCAGCCAAGATACAGGAAACAATGAGCAGTTCTTC
v_gene: TRBV6-1; j_gene: TRBJ1-1; d_gene: NA; abundance: NA; CDR3aa: CASRASPGGTEAFF; CDR3nt: TGTGCCAGCAGAGCCTCGCCAGGCGGAACTGAAGCTTTCTTT
v_gene: TRBV11-3; j_gene: TRBJ2-1; d_gene: TRBD2; abundance: NA; CDR3aa: CASSLSQSTSGRAGQFF; CDR3nt: TGTGCCAGCAGCTTATCACAATCGACTAGCGGGAGGGCCGGGCAGTTCTTC
v_gene: TRBV28; j_gene: TRBJ1-2; d_gene: TRBD1; abundance: NA; CDR3aa: CASRPRQGHYGYTF; CDR3nt: TGTGCCAGCAGACCTCGACAGGGGCACTATGGCTACACCTTC
v_gene: TRBV5-1; j_gene: TRBJ1-1; d_gene: NA; abundance: NA; CDR3aa: CASSLTVNTEAFF; CDR3nt: TGCGCCAGCAGCCTGACAGTGAACACTGAAGCTTTCTTT
v_gene: TRBV9; j_gene: TRBJ1-4; d_gene: NA; abundance: NA; CDR3aa: CASSAYPGGGEKLFF; CDR3nt: TGTGCCAGCAGCGCCTACCCCGGAGGGGGTGAAAAACTGTTTTTT
v_gene: TRBV19; j_gene: TRBJ1-2; d_gene: NA; abundance: NA; CDR3aa: CASSIGSDKHYGYTF; CDR3nt: TGTGCCAGTAGTATAGGGTCCGACAAACATTATGGCTACACCTTC
v_gene: TRBV28; j_gene: TRBJ1-5; d_gene: NA; abundance: NA; CDR3aa: CASSLRDPNNQPQHF; CDR3nt: TGTGCCAGCAGTTTAAGGGACCCTAATAATCAGCCCCAGCATTTT
v_gene: TRBV6-6; j_gene: TRBJ1-1; d_gene: NA; abundance: NA; CDR3aa: CASSYRVGDTEAFF; CDR3nt: TGTGCCAGCAGTTACAGGGTAGGGGACACTGAAGCTTTCTTT
v_gene: TRBV19; j_gene: TRBJ1-5; d_gene: NA; abundance: NA; CDR3aa: CASSKAGWGNQPQHF; CDR3nt: TGTGCCAGTAGTAAGGCGGGCTGGGGGAATCAGCCCCAGCATTTT
v_gene: TRBV9; j_gene: TRBJ1-2; d_gene: NA; abundance: NA; CDR3aa: CASSDGGAGANYGYTF; CDR3nt: TGTGCCAGCAGCGATGGGGGGGCAGGAGCTAACTATGGCTACACCTTC
v_gene: TRBV6-1; j_gene: TRBJ2-5; d_gene: TRBD1; abundance: NA; CDR3aa: CASSDPGQGSETQYF; CDR3nt: TGTGCCAGCAGTGATCCGGGACAGGGTAGCGAGACCCAGTACTTC
v_gene: TRBV6-1; j_gene: TRBJ2-2; d_gene: NA; abundance: NA; CDR3aa: CASSSLSVAGELFF; CDR3nt: TGTGCCAGCAGTTCCCTCTCGGTCGCCGGGGAGCTGTTTTTT
v_gene: TRBV15; j_gene: TRBJ2-1; d_gene: TRBD2; abundance: NA; CDR3aa: CATSRDPLAGGVQFF; CDR3nt: TGTGCCACCAGCAGAGATCCCCTAGCGGGAGGGGTGCAGTTCTTC
v_gene: TRBV7-2; j_gene: TRBJ1-4; d_gene: NA; abundance: NA; CDR3aa: CASSLAPGERKLFF; CDR3nt: TGTGCCAGCAGCTTAGCTCCGGGGGAGCGAAAACTGTTTTTT
v_gene: TRBV6-5; j_gene: TRBJ2-7; d_gene: NA; abundance: NA; CDR3aa: CVSSYDRSFSYEQYF; CDR3nt: TGTGTCAGCAGTTATGACAGGAGTTTCTCCTACGAGCAGTACTTC
v_gene: TRBV19; j_gene: TRBJ2-7; d_gene: TRBD2; abundance: NA; CDR3aa: CASSSGTSGLYEQYF; CDR3nt: TGTGCCAGTAGCTCCGGGACTAGCGGGCTCTACGAGCAGTACTTC
v_gene: TRBV5-8; j_gene: TRBJ2-3; d_gene: NA; abundance: NA; CDR3aa: CASSLGQRPTDTQYF; CDR3nt: TGTGCCAGCAGCTTGGGTCAGCGACCCACAGATACGCAGTATTTT
v_gene: TRBV5-1; j_gene: TRBJ2-5; d_gene: NA; abundance: NA; CDR3aa: CASSLHGHPQETQYF; CDR3nt: TGCGCCAGCAGCTTACACGGACATCCCCAAGAGACCCAGTACTTC
v_gene: TRBV18; j_gene: TRBJ2-6; d_gene: NA; abundance: NA; CDR3aa: CASSPPWARGRPSDGANVLTF; CDR3nt: TGTGCCAGCTCACCACCATGGGCACGGGGACGCCCCTCGGATGGGGCCAACGTCCTGACTTTC
v_gene: TRBV19; j_gene: TRBJ2-2; d_gene: NA; abundance: NA; CDR3aa: CAVGRANTGELFF; CDR3nt: TGTGCCGTGGGGCGGGCGAACACCGGGGAGCTGTTTTTT
v_gene: TRBV7-3; j_gene: TRBJ2-1; d_gene: TRBD2; abundance: NA; CDR3aa: CASSLGLAGGTSYNEQFF; CDR3nt: TGTGCCAGCAGCTTGGGACTAGCGGGAGGCACCTCCTACAATGAGCAGTTCTTC
v_gene: TRBV7-8; j_gene: TRBJ2-7; d_gene: TRBD1; abundance: few; CDR3aa: CASSNLGQGQFNEQYF; CDR3nt: TGTGCCAGCAGCAATCTGGGACAGGGTCAATTTAACGAGCAGTACTTC
v_gene: TRBV6-1; j_gene: TRBJ1-1; d_gene: TRBD1; abundance: medium-sized; CDR3aa: CASSSDRDYKAFF; CDR3nt: TGTGCCAGCAGCTCGGACAGGGATTATAAGGCTTTCTTT
v_gene: TRBV9; j_gene: TRBJ1-1; d_gene: NA; abundance: NA; CDR3aa: CASSGGTFGTEAFF; CDR3nt: TGTGCCAGCAGCGGGGGTACTTTCGGCACTGAAGCTTTCTTT
v_gene: TRBV5-1; j_gene: TRBJ2-7; d_gene: TRBD2; abundance: NA; CDR3aa: CASSLNSGGSYEQYF; CDR3nt: TGCGCCAGCAGCTTAAACTCGGGAGGCTCCTACGAGCAGTACTTC
v_gene: TRBV28; j_gene: TRBJ2-3; d_gene: NA; abundance: NA; CDR3aa: CASSFVREDTQYF; CDR3nt: TGTGCCAGCAGTTTTGTGCGGGAAGATACGCAGTATTTT
v_gene: TRBV18; j_gene: TRBJ2-1; d_gene: TRBD2; abundance: NA; CDR3aa: CASSPRTSGDNEQFF; CDR3nt: TGTGCCAGCTCACCAAGGACTAGCGGTGACAATGAGCAGTTCTTC
v_gene: TRBV7-9; j_gene: TRBJ2-1; d_gene: TRBD2; abundance: once; CDR3aa: CASSLALAGSYNEQFF; CDR3nt: TGTGCCAGCAGCTTAGCCCTAGCGGGATCCTACAATGAGCAGTTCTTC
v_gene: TRBV2; j_gene: TRBJ1-5; d_gene: NA; abundance: NA; CDR3aa: CASSDPRGNQPQHF; CDR3nt: TGTGCCAGCAGTGATCCCCGGGGCAATCAGCCCCAGCATTTT
v_gene: TRBV5-1; j_gene: TRBJ1-1; d_gene: TRBD1; abundance: NA; CDR3aa: CASRGQGPSTEAFF; CDR3nt: TGCGCCAGCAGAGGACAGGGGCCAAGCACTGAAGCTTTCTTT
v_gene: TRBV9; j_gene: TRBJ2-1; d_gene: TRBD2; abundance: NA; CDR3aa: CASSPSGTSNEQFF; CDR3nt: TGTGCCAGCAGCCCATCCGGGACTAGCAATGAGCAGTTCTTC
v_gene: TRBV28; j_gene: TRBJ1-2; d_gene: NA; abundance: few; CDR3aa: CASSLRIHGYTF; CDR3nt: TGTGCCAGCAGTTTACGCATCCATGGCTACACCTTC
v_gene: TRBV27; j_gene: TRBJ2-2; d_gene: NA; abundance: NA; CDR3aa: CATLKSMNTGELFF; CDR3nt: TGTGCCACCTTAAAAAGTATGAACACCGGGGAGCTGTTTTTT
v_gene: TRBV6-5; j_gene: TRBJ2-1; d_gene: TRBD2; abundance: NA; CDR3aa: CASSYSSGRANEQFF; CDR3nt: TGTGCCAGCAGTTACTCTAGCGGGAGGGCTAATGAGCAGTTCTTC
v_gene: TRBV11-3; j_gene: TRBJ2-1; d_gene: NA; abundance: NA; CDR3aa: CASSLDGDFGGGEQFF; CDR3nt: TGTGCCAGCAGCTTAGATGGGGATTTCGGGGGCGGTGAGCAGTTCTTC
v_gene: TRBV7-3; j_gene: TRBJ2-2; d_gene: NA; abundance: few; CDR3aa: CASSLTGQNTGELFF; CDR3nt: TGTGCCAGCAGCTTAACGGGGCAGAACACCGGGGAGCTGTTTTTT
v_gene: TRBV7-2; j_gene: TRBJ2-1; d_gene: TRBD2; abundance: few; CDR3aa: CASSSRSGTSRLEQFF; CDR3nt: TGTGCCAGCAGCTCCCGTTCCGGGACTAGCCGATTAGAGCAGTTCTTC
v_gene: TRBV5-4; j_gene: TRBJ2-3; d_gene: NA; abundance: few; CDR3aa: CASRRTGVDTDTQYF; CDR3nt: TGTGCCAGCAGACGAACGGGAGTCGACACAGATACGCAGTATTTT
v_gene: TRBV7-6; j_gene: TRBJ2-3; d_gene: NA; abundance: NA; CDR3aa: CASSAATDTQYF; CDR3nt: TGTGCCTCCTCCGCAGCCACAGATACGCAGTATTTT
v_gene: TRBV28; j_gene: TRBJ2-7; d_gene: NA; abundance: NA; CDR3aa: CASSFFGVTYEQYF; CDR3nt: TGTGCCAGCAGTTTTTTCGGGGTAACCTACGAGCAGTACTTC
v_gene: TRBV30; j_gene: TRBJ1-1; d_gene: NA; abundance: NA; CDR3aa: CAWRRLNTEAFF; CDR3nt: TGTGCCTGGAGGCGCCTGAACACTGAAGCTTTCTTT
v_gene: TRBV28; j_gene: TRBJ2-6; d_gene: TRBD1; abundance: NA; CDR3aa: CASSSTGVGANVLTF; CDR3nt: TGTGCCAGCAGCTCCACAGGGGTCGGGGCCAACGTCCTGACTTTC
v_gene: TRBV5-1; j_gene: TRBJ2-5; d_gene: TRBD1; abundance: NA; CDR3aa: CASSFGQDGETQYF; CDR3nt: TGCGCCAGCAGCTTCGGACAGGATGGGGAGACCCAGTACTTC
v_gene: TRBV19; j_gene: TRBJ1-2; d_gene: TRBD1; abundance: NA; CDR3aa: CASSSPDRVIYGYTF; CDR3nt: TGTGCCAGTAGTAGTCCCGACAGGGTAATCTATGGCTACACCTTC
v_gene: TRBV7-3; j_gene: TRBJ1-1; d_gene: NA; abundance: medium-sized; CDR3aa: CASSYAGVTEAFF; CDR3nt: TGTGCCAGCAGCTACGCAGGCGTCACTGAAGCTTTCTTT
v_gene: TRBV11-2; j_gene: TRBJ2-4; d_gene: NA; abundance: few; CDR3aa: CASSLAGVKNIQYF; CDR3nt: TGTGCCAGCAGCTTGGCAGGGGTCAAAAACATTCAGTACTTC
v_gene: TRBV27; j_gene: TRBJ1-2; d_gene: TRBD1; abundance: NA; CDR3aa: CASSLSAGQPLWGYTF; CDR3nt: TGTGCCAGCAGTTTATCAGCGGGACAGCCCCTCTGGGGCTACACCTTC
v_gene: TRBV5-1; j_gene: TRBJ2-7; d_gene: NA; abundance: NA; CDR3aa: CASRTPGGYYEQYF; CDR3nt: TGCGCCAGCAGGACCCCGGGGGGCTACTACGAGCAGTACTTC
v_gene: TRBV30; j_gene: TRBJ1-2; d_gene: TRBD1; abundance: NA; CDR3aa: CAWFSPVGTGNGYTF; CDR3nt: TGTGCCTGGTTCTCTCCCGTCGGGACAGGGAATGGCTACACCTTC